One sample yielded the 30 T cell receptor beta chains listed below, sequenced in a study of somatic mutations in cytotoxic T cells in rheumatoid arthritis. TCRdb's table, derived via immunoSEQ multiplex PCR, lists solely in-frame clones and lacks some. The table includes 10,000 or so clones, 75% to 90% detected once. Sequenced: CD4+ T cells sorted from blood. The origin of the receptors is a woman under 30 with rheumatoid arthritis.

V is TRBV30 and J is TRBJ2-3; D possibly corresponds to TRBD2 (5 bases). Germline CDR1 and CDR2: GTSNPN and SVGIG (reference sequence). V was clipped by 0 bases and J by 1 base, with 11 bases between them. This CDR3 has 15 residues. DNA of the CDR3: TGTGCCTGGAGTGTACATAGCGCCCGCACAGATACGCAGTATTTT. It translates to CAWSVHSARTDTQYF.

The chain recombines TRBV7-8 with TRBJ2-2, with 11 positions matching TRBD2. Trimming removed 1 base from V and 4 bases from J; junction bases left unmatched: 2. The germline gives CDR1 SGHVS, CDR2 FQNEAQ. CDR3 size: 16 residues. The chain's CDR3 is CASSLGLAGFTGELFF. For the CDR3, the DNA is TGTGCCAGCAGCTTAGGACTAGCGGGATTCACCGGGGAGCTGTTTTTT.

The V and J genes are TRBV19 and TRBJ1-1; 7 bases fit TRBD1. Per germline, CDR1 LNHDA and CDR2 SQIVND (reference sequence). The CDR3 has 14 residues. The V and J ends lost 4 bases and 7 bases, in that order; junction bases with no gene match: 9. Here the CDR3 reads CASSRHGQAVEAFF. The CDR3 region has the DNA TGTGCCAGTAGTAGACATGGACAGGCTGTTGAAGCTTTCTTT.

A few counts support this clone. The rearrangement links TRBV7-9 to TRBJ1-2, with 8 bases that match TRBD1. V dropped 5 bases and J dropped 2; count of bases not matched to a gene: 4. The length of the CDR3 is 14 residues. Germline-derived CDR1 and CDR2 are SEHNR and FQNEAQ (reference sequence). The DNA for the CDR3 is TGTGCCAGCAGCCCACAGGGGGAGAACTATGGCTACACCTTC. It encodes CASSPQGENYGYTF. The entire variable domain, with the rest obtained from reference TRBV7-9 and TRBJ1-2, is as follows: DTGVSQNPRHKITKRGQNVTFRCDPISEHNRLYWYRQTLGQGPEFLTYFQNEAQLEKSRLLSDRFSAERPKGSFSTLEIQRTEQGDSAMYLCASSPQGENYGYTFGSGTRLTVV.

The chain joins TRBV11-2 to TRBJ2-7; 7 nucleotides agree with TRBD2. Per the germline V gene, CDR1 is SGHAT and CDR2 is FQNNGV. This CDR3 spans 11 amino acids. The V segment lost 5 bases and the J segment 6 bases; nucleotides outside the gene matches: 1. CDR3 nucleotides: TGTGCCAGCAGCCGGGGGGTCGAGCAGTACTTC. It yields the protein CASSRGVEQYF.

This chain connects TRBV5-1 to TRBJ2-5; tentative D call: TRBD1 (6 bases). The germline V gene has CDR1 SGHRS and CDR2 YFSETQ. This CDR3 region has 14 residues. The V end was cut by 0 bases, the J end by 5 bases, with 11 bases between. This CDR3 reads CASSLDRVVETQYF. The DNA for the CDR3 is TGCGCCAGCAGCTTGGACAGGGTAGTCGAGACCCAGTACTTC.

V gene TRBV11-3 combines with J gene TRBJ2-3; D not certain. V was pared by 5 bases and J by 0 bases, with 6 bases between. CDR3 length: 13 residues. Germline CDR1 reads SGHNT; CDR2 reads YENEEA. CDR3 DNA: TGTGCCAGCAGCCTACGCAGCACAGATACGCAGTATTTT. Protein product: CASSLRSTDTQYF.

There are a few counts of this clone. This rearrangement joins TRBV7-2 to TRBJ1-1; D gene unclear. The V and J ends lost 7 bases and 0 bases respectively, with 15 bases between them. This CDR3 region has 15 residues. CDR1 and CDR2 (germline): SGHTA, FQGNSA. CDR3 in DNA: TGTGCCAGCACCCGAGGGAGGGCTATGAACACTGAAGCTTTCTTT. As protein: CASTRGRAMNTEAFF.

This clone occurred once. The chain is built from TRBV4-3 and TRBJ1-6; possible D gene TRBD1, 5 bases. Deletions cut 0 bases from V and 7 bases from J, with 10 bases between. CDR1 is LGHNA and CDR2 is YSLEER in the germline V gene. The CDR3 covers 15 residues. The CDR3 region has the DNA TGCGCCAGCAGCCAAGAGGGCTGGGGCAATTCACCCCTCCACTTT. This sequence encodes CASSQEGWGNSPLHF.

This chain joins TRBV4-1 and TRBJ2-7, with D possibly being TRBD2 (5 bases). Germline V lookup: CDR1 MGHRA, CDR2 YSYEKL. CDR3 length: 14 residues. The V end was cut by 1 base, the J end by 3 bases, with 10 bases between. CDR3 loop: CASSQGSGVYEQYF. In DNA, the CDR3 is TGCGCCAGCAGCCAAGGATCCGGGGTCTACGAGCAGTACTTC.

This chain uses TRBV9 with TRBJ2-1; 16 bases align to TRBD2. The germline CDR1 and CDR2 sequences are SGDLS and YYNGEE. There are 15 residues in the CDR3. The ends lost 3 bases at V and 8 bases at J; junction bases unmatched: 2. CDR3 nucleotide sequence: TGTGCCAGCAGCGAGGGGACTAGCGGGAGGGATGAGCAGTTCTTC. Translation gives CASSEGTSGRDEQFF.

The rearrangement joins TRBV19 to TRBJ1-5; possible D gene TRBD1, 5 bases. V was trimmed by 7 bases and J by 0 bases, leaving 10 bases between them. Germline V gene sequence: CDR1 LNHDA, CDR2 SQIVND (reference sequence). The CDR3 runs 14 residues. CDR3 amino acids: CASMTDFSNQPQHF. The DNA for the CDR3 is TGTGCCAGTATGACAGACTTTAGCAATCAGCCCCAGCATTTT.

The CDR3 loop is CATYKSGGDPEAFF. In DNA, the CDR3 is TGTGCCACATATAAAAGCGGAGGGGACCCTGAAGCTTTCTTT. J is TRBJ1-1 and V is TRBV19, with D perhaps matching TRBD1 (5 bases). V was clipped by 10 bases and J by 6 bases, with 21 bases between them. The germline CDR1 and CDR2 sequences are LNHDA and SQIVND (reference sequence). The CDR3 contains 14 residues.

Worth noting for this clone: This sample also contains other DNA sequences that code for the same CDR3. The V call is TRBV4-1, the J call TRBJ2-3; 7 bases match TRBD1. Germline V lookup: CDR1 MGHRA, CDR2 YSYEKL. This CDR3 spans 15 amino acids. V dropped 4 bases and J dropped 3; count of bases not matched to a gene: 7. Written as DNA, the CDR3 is TGCGCCAGCAGCCCAAGGGGGCAGGGGACAGATACGCAGTATTTT. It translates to CASSPRGQGTDTQYF.

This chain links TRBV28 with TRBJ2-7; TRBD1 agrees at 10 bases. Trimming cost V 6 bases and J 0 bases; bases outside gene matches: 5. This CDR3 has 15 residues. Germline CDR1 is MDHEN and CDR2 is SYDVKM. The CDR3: CASSRQGAVSYEQYF. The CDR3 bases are TGTGCCAGCAGCAGACAGGGGGCCGTCTCCTACGAGCAGTACTTC.

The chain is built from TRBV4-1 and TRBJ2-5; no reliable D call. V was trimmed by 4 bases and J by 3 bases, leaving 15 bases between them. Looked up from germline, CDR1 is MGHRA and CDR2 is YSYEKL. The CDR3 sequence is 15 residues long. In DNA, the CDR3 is TGCGCCAGCAGCCTAATCGAGGCAGCAAAAGAGACCCAGTACTTC. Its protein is CASSLIEAAKETQYF.

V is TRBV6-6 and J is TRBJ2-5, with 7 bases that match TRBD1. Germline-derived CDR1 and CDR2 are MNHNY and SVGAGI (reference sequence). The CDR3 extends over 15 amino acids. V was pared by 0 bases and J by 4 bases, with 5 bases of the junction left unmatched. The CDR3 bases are TGTGCCAGCAGTTACTCGACAGGGACGGGAGAGACCCAGTACTTC. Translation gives CASSYSTGTGETQYF.

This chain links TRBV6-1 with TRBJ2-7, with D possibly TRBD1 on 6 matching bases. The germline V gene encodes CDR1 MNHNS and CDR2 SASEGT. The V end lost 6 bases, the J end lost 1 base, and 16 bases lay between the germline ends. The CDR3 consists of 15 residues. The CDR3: CASRVYREGSYEQYF. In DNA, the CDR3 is TGTGCCAGCAGAGTCTACAGGGAAGGATCCTACGAGCAGTACTTC.

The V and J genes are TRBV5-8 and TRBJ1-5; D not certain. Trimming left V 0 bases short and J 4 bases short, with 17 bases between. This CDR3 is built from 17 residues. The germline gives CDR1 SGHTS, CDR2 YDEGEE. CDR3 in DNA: TGTGCCAGCAGCTTGGTAAAGATATCAATACTTAATCAGCCCCAGCATTTT. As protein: CASSLVKISILNQPQHF.

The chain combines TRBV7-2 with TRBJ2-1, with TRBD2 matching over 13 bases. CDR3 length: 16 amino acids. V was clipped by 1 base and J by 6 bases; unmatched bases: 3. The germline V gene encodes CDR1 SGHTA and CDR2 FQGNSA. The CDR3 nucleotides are TGTGCCAGCAGCTTAGACACTAGCGGGAGGGCCAATGAGCAGTTCTTC. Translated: CASSLDTSGRANEQFF. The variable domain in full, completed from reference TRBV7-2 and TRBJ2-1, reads GAGVSQSPSNKVTEKGKDVELRCDPISGHTALYWYRQSLGQGLEFLIYFQGNSAPDKSGLPSDRFSAERTGGSVSTLTIQRTQQEDSAVYLCASSLDTSGRANEQFFGPGTRLTVL.

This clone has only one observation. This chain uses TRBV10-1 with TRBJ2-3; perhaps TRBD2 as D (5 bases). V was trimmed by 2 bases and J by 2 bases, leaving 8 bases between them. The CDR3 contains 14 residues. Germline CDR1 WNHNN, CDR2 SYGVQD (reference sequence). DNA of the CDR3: TGCGCCAGCAGTGAGAGAGGGCCCACAGATACGCAGTATTTT. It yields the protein CASSERGPTDTQYF.

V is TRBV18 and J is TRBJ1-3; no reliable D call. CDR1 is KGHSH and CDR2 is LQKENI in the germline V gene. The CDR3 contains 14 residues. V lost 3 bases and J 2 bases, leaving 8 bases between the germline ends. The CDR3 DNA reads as TGTGCCAGCTCACCCGGGAATGCTGGAAACACCATATATTTT. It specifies CASSPGNAGNTIYF.

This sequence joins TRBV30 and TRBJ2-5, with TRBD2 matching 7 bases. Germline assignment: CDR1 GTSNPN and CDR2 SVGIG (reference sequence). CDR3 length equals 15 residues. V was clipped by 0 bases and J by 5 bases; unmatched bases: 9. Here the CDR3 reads CAWSVGAGEGETQYF. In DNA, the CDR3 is TGTGCCTGGAGTGTCGGGGCGGGAGAGGGGGAGACCCAGTACTTC.

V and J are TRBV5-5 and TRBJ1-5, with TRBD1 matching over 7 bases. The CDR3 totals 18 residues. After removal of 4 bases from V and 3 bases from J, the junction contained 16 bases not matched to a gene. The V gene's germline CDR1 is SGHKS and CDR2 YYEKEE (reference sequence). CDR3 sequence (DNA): TGTGCCAGCAGCCCCATCTATTCCGGGACAGTGGACAATCAGCCCCAGCATTTT. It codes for CASSPIYSGTVDNQPQHF.

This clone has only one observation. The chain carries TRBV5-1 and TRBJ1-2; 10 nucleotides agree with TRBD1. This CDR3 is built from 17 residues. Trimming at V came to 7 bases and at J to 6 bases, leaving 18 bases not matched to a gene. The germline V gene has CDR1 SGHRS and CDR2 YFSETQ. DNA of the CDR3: TGCGCCAGCCGCGCCGGGACAGGGGTCGAAACAAGTCATGGCTACACCTTC. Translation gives CASRAGTGVETSHGYTF.

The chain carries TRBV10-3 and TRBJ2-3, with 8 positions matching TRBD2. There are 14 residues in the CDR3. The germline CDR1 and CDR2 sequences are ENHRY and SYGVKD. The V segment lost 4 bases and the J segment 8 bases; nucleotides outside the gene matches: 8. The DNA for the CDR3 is TGTGCCATCAGTGGGGGAGCGGGAGTCGGTACGCAGTATTTT. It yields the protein CAISGGAGVGTQYF.

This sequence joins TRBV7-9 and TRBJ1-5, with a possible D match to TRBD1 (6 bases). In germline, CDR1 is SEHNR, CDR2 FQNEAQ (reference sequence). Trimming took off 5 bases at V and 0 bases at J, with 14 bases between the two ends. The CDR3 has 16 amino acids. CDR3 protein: CASSQSGQISNQPQHF. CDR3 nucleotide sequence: TGTGCCAGCAGCCAATCCGGACAGATTAGCAATCAGCCCCAGCATTTT.

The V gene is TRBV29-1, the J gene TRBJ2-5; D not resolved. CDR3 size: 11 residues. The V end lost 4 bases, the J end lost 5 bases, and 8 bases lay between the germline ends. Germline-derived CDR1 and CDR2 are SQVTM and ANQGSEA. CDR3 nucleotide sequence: TGCAGCGTTGGGTCCGGGGAGACCCAGTACTTC. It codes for CSVGSGETQYF.

CDR3 protein: CASSPPGGEQFF. CDR3 DNA: TGTGCCAGCAGCCCCCCGGGGGGTGAGCAGTTCTTC. J is TRBJ2-1 and V is TRBV11-2, with 7 bases that match TRBD2. The length of the CDR3 is 12 residues. Germline V gene lookup returns CDR1 SGHAT and CDR2 FQNNGV. Trimming cost V 5 bases and J 9 bases; bases outside gene matches: 4.

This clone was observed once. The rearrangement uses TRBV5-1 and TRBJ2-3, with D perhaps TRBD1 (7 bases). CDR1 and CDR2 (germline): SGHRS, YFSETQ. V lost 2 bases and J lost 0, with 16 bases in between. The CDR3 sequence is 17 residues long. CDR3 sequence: CASSFFPGGPSTDTQYF. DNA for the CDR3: TGCGCCAGCAGCTTTTTCCCAGGGGGGCCTAGCACAGATACGCAGTATTTT.